This passage covers 31 T cell receptor beta chains from one sample sequenced in a study of blood T cells in healthy people across ages. A second about 7 to 11 cycle PCR used barcoded and J-beta primers. TCRdb reprocessed the 5' RACE reads with MiXCR, giving one entry per CDR3 protein. The sample shows more than 1.4 million distinct CDR3 sequences, roughly 40% of them seen only once. Sequenced input: blood. All receptors derive from a woman between 18 and 30 years old in good health.

The chain uses TRBV20-1 and TRBJ2-7; TRBD1 agrees at 7 bases. The germline CDR1 and CDR2 sequences are DFQATT and SNEGSKA (reference sequence). After removal of 3 bases from V and 5 bases from J, the junction contained 7 bases not matched to a gene. The CDR3 length is 13 residues. The CDR3 DNA reads as TGCAGTGCTAGCGGGACAGCGATAAACGAGCAGTACTTC. Amino acid sequence: CSASGTAINEQYF.

The V and J genes are TRBV5-1 and TRBJ2-1; TRBD2 might be the D (6 bases). The germline V gene encodes CDR1 SGHRS and CDR2 YFSETQ. V lost 6 bases to trimming and J lost 3 bases, with 10 bases between them. CDR3 length: 13 amino acids. For the CDR3, the DNA is TGCGCCAGCAAGGTAGCGGACTACAATGAGCAGTTCTTC. Its protein product is CASKVADYNEQFF. Complete variable domain (other parts from reference TRBV5-1 and TRBJ2-1): KAGVTQTPRYLIKTRGQQVTLSCSPISGHRSVSWYQQTPGQGLQFLFEYFSETQRNKGNFPGRFSGRQFSNSRSEMNVSTLELGDSALYLCASKVADYNEQFFGPGTRLTVL.

The chain links TRBV9 to TRBJ2-5; D is tentatively TRBD1 or TRBD2 (6 bases each). The CDR3 is made up of 15 amino acids. Germline assignment: CDR1 SGDLS and CDR2 YYNGEE. V gave up 3 bases and J gave up 0 bases, with 12 bases separating them. The CDR3 protein is CASSAWGANQETQYF. The CDR3 nucleotides are TGTGCCAGCAGCGCGTGGGGGGCCAACCAAGAGACCCAGTACTTC. The full variable domain, in which reference TRBV9 and TRBJ2-5 provide the parts outside the CDR3, is DSGVTQTPKHLITATGQRVTLRCSPRSGDLSVYWYQQSLDQGLQFLIQYYNGEERAKGNILERFSAQQFPDLHSELNLSSLELGDSALYFCASSAWGANQETQYFGPGTRLLVL.

This clonotype was observed a few times. The V and J genes are TRBV6-6 and TRBJ1-2; TRBD1 matches at 7 bases. Germline CDR1 is MNHNY and CDR2 is SVGAGI (reference sequence). The CDR3 contains 15 residues. The trim removed 7 bases at V and 8 bases at J, leaving 16 bases unmatched. The DNA of the CDR3 is TGTGCCAGCACCATTACGGAGGGGGCAACGGGGGGCTACACCTTC. Translated, it gives CASTITEGATGGYTF.

This clonotype was picked up a small number of times. CDR3 nucleotides: TGTGCCAGCAGCCTCGCCGGTAGCCGCAATGAGCAGTTCTTC. Translating gives CASSLAGSRNEQFF. J is TRBJ2-1 and V is TRBV5-6; unclear D gene. This CDR3 contains 14 residues. Germline V gives CDR1 SGHDT, CDR2 YYEEEE. V was clipped by 4 bases and J by 6 bases, with 14 bases between them. Complete variable domain (other parts from reference TRBV5-6 and TRBJ2-1): DAGVTQSPTHLIKTRGQQVTLRCSPKSGHDTVSWYQQALGQGPQFIFQYYEEEERQRGNFPDRFSGHQFPNYSSELNVNALLLGDSALYLCASSLAGSRNEQFFGPGTRLTVL.

The J gene is TRBJ1-4, the V gene TRBV6-1; the D is unclear. Germline V lookup: CDR1 MNHNS, CDR2 SASEGT. The CDR3 covers 15 residues. Trimming removed 3 bases at V and 3 bases at J, with 11 bases between. The CDR3 sequence: CASSEGILSNEKLFF. The CDR3 DNA is TGTGCCAGCAGTGAGGGTATACTTTCTAATGAAAAACTGTTTTTT.

The table lists this clonotype with a few counts. J is TRBJ2-7 and V is TRBV10-3, with 12 bases lining up with TRBD2. The CDR3 has 16 residues. Germline CDR1 is ENHRY and CDR2 is SYGVKD. Trimming cost V 2 bases and J 5 bases; bases outside gene matches: 7. The DNA of the CDR3 is TGTGCCATCAGTGAGACCGCTAGCGGGAGGGAGGACGAGCAGTACTTC. The encoded protein is CAISETASGREDEQYF.

The chain joins TRBV6-5 to TRBJ2-7; 11 positions agree with TRBD2. Germline V gene sequence: CDR1 MNHEY, CDR2 SVGAGI. V trimming: 0 bases; J trimming: 1 base; junction bases outside the gene matches: 8. This CDR3 has 18 residues. This CDR3 reads CASSYSSSGRPSSYEQYF. The CDR3 bases are TGTGCCAGCAGTTACTCGTCTAGCGGGAGGCCCAGTTCCTACGAGCAGTACTTC.

This clonotype showed up just a few times. The CDR3: CASSSRQGNIQYF. The CDR3 nucleotides are TGTGCCAGCAGCTCGCGGCAGGGTAACATTCAGTACTTC. The gene calls are TRBV7-2 and TRBJ2-4, with D possibly being TRBD1 (5 bases). This CDR3 has 13 amino acids. Germline assignment: CDR1 SGHTA and CDR2 FQGNSA. V dropped 4 bases and J dropped 7 bases, with 11 bases sitting between them.

The sample holds a few counts of this clonotype. The chain employs TRBV6-1 and TRBJ2-7; D remains ambiguous. The CDR3 length is 14 residues. Germline-derived CDR1 and CDR2 are MNHNS and SASEGT. Deletions cut 4 bases from V and 1 base from J, with 11 bases between. CDR3 coding DNA: TGTGCCAGCAGTGTCGAATACACGTCCTACGAGCAGTACTTC. Translated: CASSVEYTSYEQYF.

This sequence joins TRBV20-1 and TRBJ2-7; 9 nucleotides align to TRBD1. Germline CDR1 reads DFQATT; CDR2 reads SNEGSKA (reference sequence). This CDR3 comprises 17 residues. The trim removed 3 bases at V and 2 bases at J, leaving 14 bases unmatched. CDR3 sequence reads: CSARGDRVEFGPYEQYF. In DNA form, the CDR3 reads TGCAGTGCTAGGGGGGACAGGGTAGAATTTGGGCCCTACGAGCAGTACTTC.

The chain links TRBV5-1 to TRBJ1-3, with D maybe TRBD1 (5 bases). Germline CDR1 is SGHRS and CDR2 is YFSETQ. The CDR3 is 15 amino acids. Trimming removed 4 bases from V and 0 bases from J, with 11 bases in between. CDR3 DNA sequence: TGCGCCAGCAGCCTACGGACAAACTCTGGAAACACCATATATTTT. It translates to CASSLRTNSGNTIYF.

The chain uses TRBV9 and TRBJ2-1; TRBD2 matches 7 bases. V trimming: 4 bases; J trimming: 6 bases; junction bases outside the gene matches: 7. CDR1 and CDR2 (germline): SGDLS, YYNGEE. The CDR3 is 14 amino acids. The CDR3 DNA reads as TGTGCCAGCAGCAGATCCGGGACTACCAATGAGCAGTTCTTC. As protein: CASSRSGTTNEQFF.

Only a few counts were recorded for this clonotype. The V gene is TRBV7-6, the J gene TRBJ1-1; D is unresolved. Between the trimmed V and J ends, which lost 4 bases and 9 bases, there was a span of 18 bases. The CDR3 sequence is 14 residues long. CDR1 is SGHVS and CDR2 is FNYEAQ in the germline V gene. The CDR3 sequence: CASSSDVSGPQAFF. The CDR3 DNA is TGTGCCAGCAGCTCAGACGTCTCGGGTCCCCAAGCTTTCTTT.

The chain employs TRBV6-5 and TRBJ2-3; 10 nucleotides agree with TRBD1. The CDR3 contains 13 residues. V lost 6 bases and J lost 4; bases outside the gene matches: 1. Looked up from germline, CDR1 is MNHEY and CDR2 is SVGAGI. Here the CDR3 reads CASRGTGADTQYF. Written as DNA, the CDR3 is TGTGCCAGCAGGGGGACAGGGGCAGATACGCAGTATTTT.

V gene TRBV4-2 combines with J gene TRBJ2-5; TRBD2 matches 8 bases. The DNA end is a closer match to TRBJ2-1, so the J assignment may be wrong. Germline values: CDR1 LGHNA, CDR2 YNFKEQ. The CDR3 runs to 16 residues. This CDR3 reads CASSQDRSAGEETQFF. The CDR3 nucleotides read TGTGCCAGCAGCCAAGATAGATCAGCGGGGGAAGAGACCCAGTTCTTC.

The chain combines TRBV7-2 with TRBJ2-3, with 7 bases that match TRBD1. This CDR3 is built from 14 residues. V lost 5 bases to trimming and J lost 8 bases; unmatched junction nucleotides: 10. Germline loops: CDR1 SGHTA, CDR2 FQGNSA. The CDR3 loop reads CASSTQGDLGTQYF. The CDR3 bases are TGTGCCAGCAGCACTCAGGGGGATTTGGGTACGCAGTATTTT. The full variable domain, completed using reference TRBV7-2 and TRBJ2-3, is GAGVSQSPSNKVTEKGKDVELRCDPISGHTALYWYRQSLGQGLEFLIYFQGNSAPDKSGLPSDRFSAERTGGSVSTLTIQRTQQEDSAVYLCASSTQGDLGTQYFGPGTRLTVL.

The rearrangement joins TRBV7-8 to TRBJ2-1; TRBD2 might be the D (5 bases). CDR1 and CDR2 from the germline V gene are SGHVS and FQNEAQ. V was clipped by 2 bases and J by 5 bases, with 19 bases between them. The CDR3 is 17 amino acids. CDR3 nucleotides: TGTGCCAGCAGCTTAATACATGGAGCGGCAGCAAACAATGAGCAGTTCTTC. It translates to CASSLIHGAAANNEQFF. The full variable domain, with the rest looked up from reference TRBV7-8 and TRBJ2-1, is GAGVSQSPRYKVAKRGQDVALRCDPISGHVSLFWYQQALGQGPEFLTYFQNEAQLDKSGLPSDRFFAERPEGSVSTLKIQRTQQEDSAVYLCASSLIHGAAANNEQFFGPGTRLTVL.

This clonotype was found a few times. This chain's CDR3 is CASSDAVNYGYTF. In DNA form, the CDR3 reads TGTGCCAGCAGTGACGCAGTTAACTATGGCTACACCTTC. This chain connects TRBV6-1 to TRBJ1-2; D is uncertain. There are 13 residues in the CDR3. Trimming pared 3 bases from V and 1 base from J, leaving 6 bases between. CDR1 is MNHNS, CDR2 SASEGT, per germline.

This chain joins TRBV30 and TRBJ2-6; D is possibly TRBD1 (6 bases). CDR1 is GTSNPN, CDR2 SVGIG, per germline (reference sequence). V dropped 0 bases and J dropped 0 bases, with 6 bases sitting between them. The CDR3 spans 15 residues. CDR3 residues: CAWSVQGSGANVLTF. Here the CDR3 DNA reads TGTGCCTGGAGTGTACAGGGCTCTGGGGCCAACGTCCTGACTTTC.

V and J are TRBV27 and TRBJ2-7; 10 bases agree with TRBD1. Germline-derived CDR1 and CDR2 are MNHEY and SMNVEV (reference sequence). This CDR3 is 14 amino acids long. The V gene end was trimmed by 5 bases and the J gene end by 5 bases; junction bases not matched to a gene: 6. The CDR3 sequence: CASSAWTGGDEQYF. CDR3 DNA sequence: TGTGCCAGCAGTGCCTGGACAGGGGGTGACGAGCAGTACTTC.

This clonotype was counted at least ten times. The chain uses TRBV11-1 and TRBJ2-1; 8 positions agree with TRBD1. From germline, CDR1 is SGHAT and CDR2 FQDESV (reference sequence). V lost 6 bases to trimming and J lost 7 bases; unmatched junction nucleotides: 5. This CDR3 is built from 13 residues. The CDR3 DNA is TGTGCCAGCAGACGTACAGGGGGGAATGAGCAGTTCTTC. Translating gives CASRRTGGNEQFF.

This chain uses TRBV12-3 or TRBV12-4 with TRBJ2-2; D is tentatively TRBD1 or TRBD2 (5 bases each). V was trimmed by 1 base and J by 3 bases, leaving 9 bases between them. This CDR3 has 15 residues. CDR3 nucleotide sequence: TGTGCCAGCAGTTTAGAACTAGGGGACACCGGGGAGCTGTTTTTT. Amino acid sequence: CASSLELGDTGELFF.

In its sample, this clonotype was seen a few times. The chain has TRBV6-2 or TRBV6-3 and TRBJ2-7, with 11 bases identical to TRBD1. This CDR3 is built from 18 residues. With V trimmed by 5 bases and J by 4 bases, 16 bases remained unmatched. Germline-derived CDR1 and CDR2 are MNHEY and SVGEGT. As DNA, the CDR3 is TGTGCCAGCAGTGGGACAGGGGGTAAGGAAGGCGGATTGTACGAGCAGTACTTC. This translates into CASSGTGGKEGGLYEQYF.

The sample holds a few counts of this clonotype. The chain has TRBV29-1 and TRBJ1-1; possibly TRBD1 for D (5 bases). The CDR3 covers 12 residues. Trimming took 7 bases from V and 4 from J, leaving 13 bases between them. CDR1 SQVTM and CDR2 ANQGSEA come from the germline V gene. CDR3 sequence: CSAWGGGTEAFF. CDR3 bases: TGCAGCGCCTGGGGTGGGGGCACTGAAGCTTTCTTT.

This clonotype has just a few counts. This chain links TRBV12-3 or TRBV12-4 with TRBJ2-7, with 7 bases lining up with TRBD2. This CDR3 is 18 amino acids long. With V trimmed by 3 bases and J by 0 bases, 14 bases remained unmatched. The CDR3 sequence is CASSFERGLVPSSYEQYF. DNA of the CDR3: TGTGCCAGCAGTTTTGAACGCGGACTAGTTCCCTCCTCCTACGAGCAGTACTTC.

CDR3 nucleotide sequence: TGTGCCAGCACTCCCGCTTACAATGAGCAGTTCTTC. It specifies CASTPAYNEQFF. This sequence joins TRBV2 and TRBJ2-1; D unresolved. The CDR3 sequence is 12 residues long. V lost 7 bases, J lost 4 bases, and 8 bases lay in between. Germline V gene data show CDR1 as SNHLY and CDR2 as FYNNEI. Based on the CDR3 plus reference TRBV2 and TRBJ2-1, the full variable domain is EPEVTQTPSHQVTQMGQEVILRCVPISNHLYFYWYRQILGQKVEFLVSFYNNEISEKSEIFDDQFSVERPDGSNFTLKIRSTKLEDSAMYFCASTPAYNEQFFGPGTRLTVL.

This clonotype was recorded a few times. The rearrangement joins TRBV4-1 to TRBJ2-3; 9 bases fit TRBD1. The CDR3 covers 24 residues. Trimming cost V 3 bases and J 4 bases; bases outside gene matches: 32. The germline V gene has CDR1 MGHRA and CDR2 YSYEKL. CDR3 sequence: CASSHNPGQGLNADNLGPADTQYF. The CDR3 DNA reads as TGCGCCAGCAGCCACAACCCGGGACAGGGTCTCAACGCTGATAACCTGGGCCCCGCAGATACGCAGTATTTT.

This clonotype was recorded a few times. The rearrangement uses TRBV4-1 and TRBJ2-3; 14 nucleotides match TRBD2. Germline CDR1 is MGHRA and CDR2 is YSYEKL. V trimming: 2 bases; J trimming: 0 bases; junction bases outside the gene matches: 22. The CDR3 sequence is 24 residues long. CDR3 loop: CASSQSRDPWGTSGRLPSTDTQYF. CDR3 sequence (DNA): TGCGCCAGCAGCCAATCTAGGGACCCCTGGGGGACTAGCGGGAGACTTCCTAGCACAGATACGCAGTATTTT.

The V and J genes are TRBV5-4 and TRBJ2-7, with 12 bases lining up with TRBD1. The CDR3 consists of 16 residues. Germline-derived CDR1 and CDR2 are SGHNT and YYREEE (reference sequence). After removal of 1 base from V and 1 base from J, the junction contained 3 bases not matched to a gene. The CDR3 sequence is CASSLPGQGASYEQYF. The CDR3 DNA sequence: TGTGCCAGCAGCTTGCCGGGACAGGGGGCATCCTACGAGCAGTACTTC.

CDR3 coding DNA: TGCAGTGCTAGGCACGCGACCTTGAACTATGGCTACACCTTC. The encoded protein is CSARHATLNYGYTF. The chain recombines TRBV20-1 with TRBJ1-2; D gene uncertain. V was pared by 3 bases and J by 2 bases, with 13 bases between. Germline V gene data show CDR1 as DFQATT and CDR2 as SNEGSKA (reference sequence). The CDR3 is made up of 14 amino acids.